These 13 T cell receptor beta chains share one sample of origin, sequenced in a study of blood T cell repertoires in COVID-19. The data were produced by immunoSEQ multiplex PCR, yet TCRdb's version contains in-frame clones alone and is incomplete. The profile shows 110,000 to 150,000 clones, about 87% of them singletons. The specimen was peripheral blood. The origin of the receptors is a human donor in a cohort sampled during active COVID-19.

This sequence joins TRBV6-1 and TRBJ1-2; TRBD1 might be the D (5 bases). V was cut by 0 bases and J by 7 bases, with 15 bases left in between. CDR3 length equals 15 residues. Germline CDR1 and CDR2: MNHNS and SASEGT. CDR3 coding DNA: TGTGCCAGCAGTGAAGCGGGTCAGGGTCTCGGTGGCTACACCTTC. Translation gives CASSEAGQGLGGYTF.

The J gene is TRBJ2-3, the V gene TRBV5-1; D unresolved. CDR3 length equals 15 residues. Trimming removed 0 bases at V and 1 base at J, with 9 bases between. Germline V gene lookup returns CDR1 SGHRS and CDR2 YFSETQ. The CDR3 DNA follows: TGCGCCAGCAGCTTGGAACACAGAGGCACAGATACGCAGTATTTT. Residues: CASSLEHRGTDTQYF.

V is TRBV6-5 and J is TRBJ2-2; 7 positions match TRBD1. Germline V gives CDR1 MNHEY, CDR2 SVGAGI. The CDR3 has 13 residues. Trimming took 7 bases from V and 6 from J; bases not matched to a gene: 5. CDR3 DNA: TGTGCCAGCACCCCACAGGGGCCCGGGGAGCTGTTTTTT. Its translation is CASTPQGPGELFF.

The chain couples TRBV7-9 to TRBJ1-1, with D uncertain. Germline CDR1 SEHNR, CDR2 FQNEAQ (reference sequence). This CDR3 has 13 residues. The V end was cut by 0 bases, the J end by 3 bases, with 5 bases between. The CDR3 loop reads CASSLAGDTEAFF. The DNA for the CDR3 is TGTGCCAGCAGCTTAGCCGGGGACACTGAAGCTTTCTTT.

The chain uses TRBV10-3 and TRBJ2-7; D is undetermined. Germline assignment: CDR1 ENHRY and CDR2 SYGVKD. This CDR3 is 15 amino acids long. V was cut by 8 bases and J by 3 bases, with 20 bases left in between. CDR3 DNA: TGTGCCATCTCCTATACTACACTGAGGATCTACGAGCAGTACGTC. This gives the protein CAISYTTLRIYEQYV.

The J gene is TRBJ2-7, the V gene TRBV5-1; 7 nucleotides agree with TRBD2. CDR3 length: 13 residues. Trimming cost V 4 bases and J 8 bases; bases outside gene matches: 9. Germline V gene data show CDR1 as SGHRS and CDR2 as YFSETQ. CDR3 protein: CASSPGLPAKQYF. The DNA of the CDR3 is TGCGCCAGCAGCCCGGGACTACCAGCCAAGCAGTACTTC. The variable domain in full, completed from reference TRBV5-1 and TRBJ2-7, reads KAGVTQTPRYLIKTRGQQVTLSCSPISGHRSVSWYQQTPGQGLQFLFEYFSETQRNKGNFPGRFSGRQFSNSRSEMNVSTLELGDSALYLCASSPGLPAKQYFGPGTRLTVT.

For the CDR3, the DNA is TGTGCCAGCAGCCTCGGGCGGGAACTGTTTTTT. Protein: CASSLGRELFF. This chain joins TRBV12-3 or TRBV12-4 and TRBJ1-4; no definite D call. The V and J ends lost 6 bases and 12 bases respectively, with 11 bases between them. This CDR3 spans 11 amino acids.

The rearrangement uses TRBV24-1 and TRBJ2-3; a possible D gene is TRBD2 (7 bases). Trimming removed 4 bases from V and 4 bases from J, with 14 bases in between. Germline CDR1 reads KGHDR; CDR2 reads SFDVKD. The CDR3 runs to 15 residues. The chain's CDR3 is CATSDFGGPADTQYF. Written as DNA, the CDR3 is TGTGCCACCAGTGACTTCGGGGGGCCCGCAGATACGCAGTATTTT.

The V gene is TRBV4-3, the J gene TRBJ1-1; D unclear. The V gene's germline CDR1 is LGHNA and CDR2 YSLEER. Trimming removed 1 base at V and 0 bases at J, with 6 bases between. This CDR3 is built from 14 residues. The CDR3 DNA sequence: TGCGCCAGCAGCCAAGCGGGGATGAACACTGAAGCTTTCTTT. Residues: CASSQAGMNTEAFF.

V usage is TRBV27 and J usage is TRBJ1-5; maybe TRBD1 (6 bases). Deletions cut 6 bases from V and 0 bases from J, with 12 bases between. CDR3 length: 15 residues. Germline loops: CDR1 MNHEY, CDR2 SMNVEV (reference sequence). Here the CDR3 reads CASSVTGFSNQPQHF. The DNA for the CDR3 is TGTGCCAGCAGCGTTACAGGGTTTAGCAATCAGCCCCAGCATTTT.

This clone was recorded only once. This rearrangement joins TRBV7-3 to TRBJ1-3; D might be TRBD1 (5 bases). V lost 5 bases, J lost 6 bases, and 14 bases lay in between. The germline gives CDR1 SGHTA, CDR2 FQGTGA. The CDR3 length is 14 residues. DNA for the CDR3: TGTGCCAGCAGCCTCACCGGCGGGGCAAACACCATATATTTT. Protein product: CASSLTGGANTIYF.

V usage is TRBV12-5 and J usage is TRBJ1-1; D ambiguous. Germline-derived CDR1 and CDR2 are LGHNT and FRNRAP. V lost 4 bases and J 0 bases, leaving 6 bases between the germline ends. This CDR3 has 13 residues. The CDR3 protein is CASGSGMNTEAFF. The CDR3 DNA sequence: TGTGCTAGTGGTTCCGGGATGAACACTGAAGCTTTCTTT.

This clone was counted a few times. The chain couples TRBV20-1 to TRBJ2-1, with D unresolved. The germline V gene encodes CDR1 DFQATT and CDR2 SNEGSKA (reference sequence). This CDR3 contains 11 residues. V dropped 1 base and J dropped 7 bases, with 5 bases sitting between them. CDR3 bases: TGCAGTGCTAGAGTGAGGAATGAGCAGTTCTTC. It translates to CSARVRNEQFF.